Shown below are 7 T cell receptor beta chains from a single sample sequenced in a study of blood T cell repertoires in COVID-19. TCRdb's table, derived via immunoSEQ multiplex PCR, lists solely in-frame clones and lacks some. The data show 100,000 to 120,000 clones, with approximately 82% seen just once and 3.8% held by the top ten. Sequencing was performed on peripheral blood. The source of these receptors is a woman of 80 years or more with acute or convalescent COVID-19.

The V gene is TRBV7-2, the J gene TRBJ1-2, with 10 bases that match TRBD1. Trimming cost V 0 bases and J 5 bases; bases outside gene matches: 9. CDR1 SGHTA and CDR2 FQGNSA come from the germline V gene. The CDR3 consists of 17 residues. The CDR3 nucleotides read TGTGCCAGCAGCTTAGCTGGGGGACAGGGGACGATATATGGCTACACCTTC. This sequence encodes CASSLAGGQGTIYGYTF.

This clone was picked up one time. V is TRBV7-2 and J is TRBJ1-5, with D unclear. The germline CDR1 and CDR2 sequences are SGHTA and FQGNSA. Deletions cut 1 base from V and 3 bases from J, with 7 bases between. The CDR3 is made up of 14 amino acids. The CDR3 DNA is TGTGCCAGCAGCTTAGACGGGATCAATCAGCCCCAGCATTTT. Encoded protein: CASSLDGINQPQHF.

Only a few counts were recorded for this clone. The V gene is TRBV19, the J gene TRBJ2-7, with D tentatively TRBD2 (6 bases). V was shortened by 3 bases and J by 2 bases, with 17 bases between the two germline ends. CDR1 is LNHDA, CDR2 SQIVND, per germline (reference sequence). The CDR3 contains 16 residues. CDR3 region: CASSIVGTSKAYEQYF. The CDR3 DNA is TGTGCCAGTAGTATTGTTGGGACTTCTAAGGCCTACGAGCAGTACTTC.

The chain is built from TRBV5-1 and TRBJ2-5; 8 nucleotides match TRBD2. The CDR3 runs to 14 residues. The V gene's germline CDR1 is SGHRS and CDR2 YFSETQ. V lost 4 bases, J lost 6 bases, and 8 bases stayed unmatched. The CDR3 sequence is CASSRNGGAKTQYF. The CDR3 nucleotides are TGCGCCAGCAGCCGAAACGGGGGGGCGAAGACCCAGTACTTC.

The J gene is TRBJ2-3, the V gene TRBV9, with 10 bases aligning to TRBD1. The V and J ends lost 0 bases and 1 base, in that order; junction bases with no gene match: 2. Germline V gene lookup returns CDR1 SGDLS and CDR2 YYNGEE. CDR3 length: 16 residues. Written as DNA, the CDR3 is TGTGCCAGCAGCGTAGTCGGGACAGGGGGCACAGATACGCAGTATTTT. Its protein is CASSVVGTGGTDTQYF.

The J gene is TRBJ1-1, the V gene TRBV27; D unclear. The ends were cut back, 8 bases at V and 8 bases at J, with 24 bases in the middle. Germline CDR1 reads MNHEY; CDR2 reads SMNVEV (reference sequence). The CDR3 length is 15 residues. The DNA for the CDR3 is TGTGCCAGCTCAATAATGTTCCCGAGGGTGTCAGAAGCTTTCTTT. Protein product: CASSIMFPRVSEAFF.

V usage is TRBV18 and J usage is TRBJ2-1; no definite D call. The germline CDR1 and CDR2 sequences are KGHSH and LQKENI. The CDR3 runs to 16 residues. Trimming removed 6 bases at V and 1 base at J, with 16 bases between. CDR3 loop: CASSISSGNSYNEQFF. The CDR3 nucleotides are TGTGCCAGCTCCATTTCCTCGGGTAATTCCTACAATGAGCAGTTCTTC.